This TCR beta chain was sequenced for a study of vaccination and CD4 T cells after COVID-19. Regarding treatment: roughly nine-day PBMC culture with coronavirus spike peptide pools or control peptides (ViraFEST assay). Oncomine TCR Beta short-read sequencing was applied to DNA from cultured CD4+ T cells. TCRdb called the PCR reads again in MiXCR, with one record for every CDR3 protein. The sample lists about 21,000 distinct CDR3 sequences; around two fifths were seen once. Broader study findings: Spike mono-reactivity applied to 304 of 307 vaccine-specific clones detected in convalescent patients.

This clonotype came up a few times. Its antigen is not known. Specimen: CD4+ T cells from blood, cultured in vitro, collected before SARS-CoV-2 vaccination. This receptor was obtained from a human donor who had recovered from COVID-19.

CDR3 in amino acids: CASSLDLIYEQYF. For the CDR3, the DNA is TGTGCCAGCAGCTTGGACCTGATTTATGAGCAGTACTTC. V is TRBV7-2 and J is TRBJ2-7; the D is unclear. CDR3 length: 13 residues. Per germline, CDR1 SGHTA and CDR2 FQGNSA. Trimming left V 3 bases short and J 7 bases short, with 13 bases between. Full variable domain (rest looked up from reference TRBV7-2 and TRBJ2-7): GAGVSQSPSNKVTEKGKDVELRCDPISGHTALYWYRQSLGQGLEFLIYFQGNSAPDKSGLPSDRFSAERTGGSVSTLTIQRTQQEDSAVYLCASSLDLIYEQYFGPGTRLTVT.